The 13 T cell receptor beta chains in this list originate from one sample, sequenced in a study of blood T cell repertoires in COVID-19. The protocol was immunoSEQ multiplex PCR, while the TCRdb copy is restricted to in-frame clones and leaves out a portion. Counted here are about 150,000 clones, roughly 83% occurring once; the ten biggest clones make up around 32%. The sequencing input was peripheral blood. These receptors were collected from a woman aged 55-70 years with acute or convalescent COVID-19.

This chain uses TRBV28 with TRBJ1-2, with 9 bases lining up with TRBD1. V lost 4 bases and J lost 5; bases outside the gene matches: 14. CDR3 length: 17 residues. Germline CDR1 and CDR2: MDHEN and SYDVKM. In DNA form, the CDR3 reads TGTGCCAGCAGTTCTCAAACCGGGACAGGGATAGGTTATGGCTACACCTTC. It is translated as CASSSQTGTGIGYGYTF.

V gene TRBV4-2 combines with J gene TRBJ1-3, with 7 bases identical to TRBD1. The trim removed 4 bases at V and 0 bases at J, leaving 3 bases unmatched. CDR3 size: 15 residues. Germline V gene lookup returns CDR1 LGHNA and CDR2 YNFKEQ. The CDR3 DNA follows: TGTGCCAGCAGCCTCGGGACAGTCTCTGGAAACACCATATATTTT. This codes for CASSLGTVSGNTIYF.

The rearrangement joins TRBV28 to TRBJ1-1, with 8 nucleotides matching TRBD1. CDR3 size: 14 residues. Unmatched junction bases numbered 6, after V lost 3 bases and J lost 6 bases. CDR1 and CDR2 from the germline V gene are MDHEN and SYDVKM. The CDR3 spells CASSLGDRRPEAFF. CDR3 DNA sequence: TGTGCCAGCAGTTTGGGGGACAGGAGGCCTGAAGCTTTCTTT.

This chain uses TRBV2 with TRBJ1-1, with D unclear. The CDR3 covers 14 residues. From germline, CDR1 is SNHLY and CDR2 FYNNEI. Deletions cut 2 bases from V and 1 base from J, with 8 bases between. CDR3 nucleotides: TGTGCCAGCAGTGAATGGGCCTCGAACACTGAAGCTTTCTTT. As protein: CASSEWASNTEAFF.

This clone was detected once. The V and J genes are TRBV3-1 (or the pseudogene TRBV3-2) and TRBJ2-1; 11 bases are shared with TRBD2. Per germline, CDR1 LGHDT and CDR2 YNNKEL (reference sequence). This CDR3 contains 15 residues. V lost 1 base and J lost 9; bases outside the gene matches: 5. The DNA for the CDR3 is TGTGCCAGCAGCCAAGTGTTAGCGGGGGGGCGTGAGCAGTTCTTC. It specifies CASSQVLAGGREQFF.

The rearrangement links TRBV20-1 to TRBJ1-5; D possibly corresponds to TRBD1 (5 bases). Trimming pared 3 bases from V and 5 bases from J, leaving 11 bases between. Germline-derived CDR1 and CDR2 are DFQATT and SNEGSKA (reference sequence). The CDR3 extends over 13 amino acids. CDR3 bases: TGCAGTGCTAGTGGGGCATGGGATCAGCCCCAGCATTTT. It yields the protein CSASGAWDQPQHF.

V is TRBV7-2 and J is TRBJ2-3; D is possibly TRBD2 (5 bases). Germline V gives CDR1 SGHTA, CDR2 FQGNSA. V was pared by 4 bases and J by 5 bases, with 16 bases between. The CDR3 spans 15 residues. CDR3: CASSSLLAGLDTQYF. The CDR3 DNA is TGTGCCAGCAGCTCCCTTCTAGCCGGGTTAGATACGCAGTATTTT.

The chain couples TRBV7-8 to TRBJ1-5, with a weak D call TRBD1 (6 bases). The V end lost 11 bases, the J end lost 0 bases, and 23 bases lay between the germline ends. Germline values: CDR1 SGHVS, CDR2 FQNEAQ. The CDR3 covers 17 residues. CDR3 amino acids: CARGDWGGASSNQPQHF. The CDR3 DNA sequence: TGTGCCCGCGGGGATTGGGGGGGGGCGAGTAGCAATCAGCCCCAGCATTTT.

This chain connects TRBV30 to TRBJ2-2, with no clear D. The germline gives CDR1 GTSNPN, CDR2 SVGIG (reference sequence). V was shortened by 0 bases and J by 4 bases, with 12 bases between the two germline ends. The CDR3 is 15 amino acids. CDR3: CAWSVGGHLTGELFF. The CDR3, as DNA: TGTGCCTGGAGTGTTGGTGGCCACCTCACCGGGGAGCTGTTTTTT.

The rearrangement links TRBV19 to TRBJ1-2; a possible D gene is TRBD1 (5 bases). The CDR3 consists of 13 residues. With 6 bases removed from V and 4 bases from J, the gap between germline ends came to 12 bases. Germline values: CDR1 LNHDA, CDR2 SQIVND (reference sequence). The CDR3 bases are TGTGCCAGTAGACCACAGGTCACCTATGGCTACACCTTC. This gives the protein CASRPQVTYGYTF.

V is TRBV19 and J is TRBJ2-4; a possible D gene is TRBD2 (7 bases). Trimming removed 0 bases from V and 2 bases from J, with 11 bases in between. Germline values: CDR1 LNHDA, CDR2 SQIVND (reference sequence). This CDR3 has 16 residues. CDR3 sequence reads: CASSIELGGPKNIQYF. DNA of the CDR3: TGTGCCAGTAGTATAGAATTGGGGGGGCCCAAAAACATTCAGTACTTC.

The chain has TRBV3-1 (or the pseudogene TRBV3-2) and TRBJ2-1; 10 bases line up with TRBD2. Germline V gene sequence: CDR1 LGHDT, CDR2 YNNKEL (reference sequence). This CDR3 comprises 14 residues. The ends lost 1 base at V and 8 bases at J; junction bases unmatched: 2. The CDR3 sequence: CASSQASGGHEQFF. The CDR3 DNA is TGTGCCAGCAGCCAAGCTAGCGGGGGCCATGAGCAGTTCTTC.

The chain recombines TRBV9 with TRBJ2-2; 10 bases are a match to TRBD2. Germline CDR1 reads SGDLS; CDR2 reads YYNGEE. V shed 0 bases, J shed 4 bases, and the junction held 3 bases outside the gene matches. The CDR3 is made up of 16 amino acids. The CDR3, as DNA: TGTGCCAGCAGCGTAGAGGGACTAGCGTCCACCGGGGAGCTGTTTTTT. Translated, it gives CASSVEGLASTGELFF.